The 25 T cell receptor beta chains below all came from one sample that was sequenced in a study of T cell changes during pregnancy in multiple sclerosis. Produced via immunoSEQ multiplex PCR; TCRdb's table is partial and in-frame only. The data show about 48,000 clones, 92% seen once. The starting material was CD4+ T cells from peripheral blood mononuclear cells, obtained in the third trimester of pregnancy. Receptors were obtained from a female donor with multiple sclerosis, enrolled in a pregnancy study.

CDR3 DNA: TGTGCCAGCAGCCAACGGCCTTCCGGGTCCTACGAGCAGTACTTC. Its translation is CASSQRPSGSYEQYF. This chain connects TRBV7-2 to TRBJ2-7; no clear D. The CDR3 is made up of 15 amino acids. V shed 5 bases and J shed 1 base, with 15 bases lying between them. Per germline, CDR1 SGHTA and CDR2 FQGNSA.

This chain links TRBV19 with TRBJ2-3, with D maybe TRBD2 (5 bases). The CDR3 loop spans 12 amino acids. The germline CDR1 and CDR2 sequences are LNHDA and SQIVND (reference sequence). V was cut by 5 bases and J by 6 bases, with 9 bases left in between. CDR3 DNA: TGTGCCAGTAGTGTTAGCGCTGATACGCAGTATTTT. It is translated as CASSVSADTQYF. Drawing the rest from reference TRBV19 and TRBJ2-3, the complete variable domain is DGGITQSPKYLFRKEGQNVTLSCEQNLNHDAMYWYRQDPGQGLRLIYYSQIVNDFQKGDIAEGYSVSREKKESFPLTVTSAQKNPTAFYLCASSVSADTQYFGPGTRLTVL.

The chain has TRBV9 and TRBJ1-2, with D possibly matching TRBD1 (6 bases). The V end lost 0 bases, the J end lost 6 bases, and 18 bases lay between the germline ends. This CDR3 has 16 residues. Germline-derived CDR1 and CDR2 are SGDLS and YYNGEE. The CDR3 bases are TGTGCCAGCAGCGTAGTTACAGGGTCTACCCTTGATGGCTACACCTTC. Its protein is CASSVVTGSTLDGYTF.

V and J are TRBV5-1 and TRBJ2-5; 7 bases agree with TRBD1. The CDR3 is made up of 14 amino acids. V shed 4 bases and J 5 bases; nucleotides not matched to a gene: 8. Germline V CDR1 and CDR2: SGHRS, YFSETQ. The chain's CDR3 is CASSGEGASETQYF. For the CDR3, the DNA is TGCGCCAGCAGCGGCGAGGGGGCCTCGGAGACCCAGTACTTC.

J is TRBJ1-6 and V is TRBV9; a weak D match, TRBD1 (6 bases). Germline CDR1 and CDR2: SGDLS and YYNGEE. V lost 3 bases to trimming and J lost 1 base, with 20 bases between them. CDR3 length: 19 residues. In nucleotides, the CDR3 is TGTGCCAGCAGCGAATCATACGGGTCGGACAGATCCTATAATTCACCCCTCCACTTT. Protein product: CASSESYGSDRSYNSPLHF.

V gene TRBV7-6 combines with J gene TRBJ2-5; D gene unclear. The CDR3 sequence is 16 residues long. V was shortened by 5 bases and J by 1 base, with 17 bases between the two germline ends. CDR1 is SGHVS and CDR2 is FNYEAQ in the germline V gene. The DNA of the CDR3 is TGTGCCAGCAGCCTCGGTCGGCGGAATGCCCAAGAGACCCAGTACTTC. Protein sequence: CASSLGRRNAQETQYF.

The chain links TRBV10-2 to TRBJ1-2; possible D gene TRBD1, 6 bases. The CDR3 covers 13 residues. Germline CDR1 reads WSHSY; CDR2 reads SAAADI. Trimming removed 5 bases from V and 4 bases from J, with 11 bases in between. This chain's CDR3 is CASSSDRSYGYTF. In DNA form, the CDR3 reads TGCGCCAGCAGTTCCGACAGGTCCTATGGCTACACCTTC.

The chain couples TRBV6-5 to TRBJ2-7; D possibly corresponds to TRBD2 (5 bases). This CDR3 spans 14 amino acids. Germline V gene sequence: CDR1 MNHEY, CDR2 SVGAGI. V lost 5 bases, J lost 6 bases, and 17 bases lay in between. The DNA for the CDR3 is TGTGCCAGCAGTCCGGACTGGGCCGTTTTCGAGCAGTACTTC. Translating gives CASSPDWAVFEQYF.

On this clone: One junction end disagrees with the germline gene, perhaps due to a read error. CDR3 in DNA: TGTGCCAACAGTGACGCCCCGAACAGGGCGCAGACCCAGTACTTC. Translating it yields CANSDAPNRAQTQYF. V is TRBV6-1 and J is TRBJ2-5; tentative D call: TRBD1 (6 bases). Germline V gives CDR1 MNHNS, CDR2 SASEGT. The length of the CDR3 is 15 residues.

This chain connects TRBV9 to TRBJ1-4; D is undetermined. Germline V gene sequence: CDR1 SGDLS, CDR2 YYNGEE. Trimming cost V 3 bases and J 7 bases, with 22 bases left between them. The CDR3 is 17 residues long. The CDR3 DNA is TGTGCCAGCAGCGCCATAGGGTCCCTAAAGGCGGGTGAAAAACTGTTTTTT. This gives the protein CASSAIGSLKAGEKLFF.

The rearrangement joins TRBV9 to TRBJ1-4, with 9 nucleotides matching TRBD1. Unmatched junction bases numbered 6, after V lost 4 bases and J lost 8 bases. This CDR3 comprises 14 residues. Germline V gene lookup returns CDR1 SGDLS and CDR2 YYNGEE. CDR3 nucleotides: TGTGCCAGCAGCCCGGACAGGGGAGAGGAAAAACTGTTTTTT. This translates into CASSPDRGEEKLFF.

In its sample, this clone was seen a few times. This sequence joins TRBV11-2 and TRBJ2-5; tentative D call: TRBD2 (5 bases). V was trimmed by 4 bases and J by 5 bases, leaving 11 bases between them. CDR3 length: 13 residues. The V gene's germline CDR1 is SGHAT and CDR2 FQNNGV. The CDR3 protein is CASSSWTGETQYF. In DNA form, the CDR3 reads TGTGCCAGCAGCTCATGGACTGGGGAGACCCAGTACTTC.

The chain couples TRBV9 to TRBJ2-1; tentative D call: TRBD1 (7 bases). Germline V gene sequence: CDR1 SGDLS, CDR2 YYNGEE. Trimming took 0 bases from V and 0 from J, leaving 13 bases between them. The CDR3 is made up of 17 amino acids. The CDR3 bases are TGTGCCAGCAGCGTAGGGCAGGGGGGTGCCTCCTACAATGAGCAGTTCTTC. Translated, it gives CASSVGQGGASYNEQFF. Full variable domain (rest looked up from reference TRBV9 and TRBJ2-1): DSGVTQTPKHLITATGQRVTLRCSPRSGDLSVYWYQQSLDQGLQFLIQYYNGEERAKGNILERFSAQQFPDLHSELNLSSLELGDSALYFCASSVGQGGASYNEQFFGPGTRLTVL.

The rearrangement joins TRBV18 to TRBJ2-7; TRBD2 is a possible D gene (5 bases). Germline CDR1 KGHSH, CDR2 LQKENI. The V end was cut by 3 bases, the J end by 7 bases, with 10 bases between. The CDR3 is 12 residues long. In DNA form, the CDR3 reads TGTGCCAGCTCACCTCCGGGCGGGGAGCAGTACTTC. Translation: CASSPPGGEQYF.

The CDR3 DNA is TGTGCCAGCAGTGAAGCGCGGACAGGGGGGTTCTTC. Residues: CASSEARTGGFF. The chain joins TRBV2 to TRBJ2-1, with TRBD1 identical over 10 bases. Trimming at V came to 0 bases and at J to 15 bases, leaving 2 bases not matched to a gene. The germline CDR1 and CDR2 sequences are SNHLY and FYNNEI. The CDR3 runs to 12 residues. The full variable domain, its missing parts supplied by reference TRBV2 and TRBJ2-1, is EPEVTQTPSHQVTQMGQEVILRCVPISNHLYFYWYRQILGQKVEFLVSFYNNEISEKSEIFDDQFSVERPDGSNFTLKIRSTKLEDSAMYFCASSEARTGGFFGPGTRLTVL.

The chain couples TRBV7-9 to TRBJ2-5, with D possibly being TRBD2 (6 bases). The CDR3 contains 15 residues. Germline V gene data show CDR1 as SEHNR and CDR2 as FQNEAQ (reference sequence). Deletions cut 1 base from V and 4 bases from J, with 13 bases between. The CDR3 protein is CASSLGGRGGETQYF. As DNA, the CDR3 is TGTGCCAGCAGCTTAGGGGGACGGGGAGGAGAGACCCAGTACTTC.

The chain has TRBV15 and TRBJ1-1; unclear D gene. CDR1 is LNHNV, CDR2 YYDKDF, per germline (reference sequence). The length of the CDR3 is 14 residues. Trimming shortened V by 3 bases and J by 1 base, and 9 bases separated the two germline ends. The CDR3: CATSSPRRNTEAFF. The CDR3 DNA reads TGTGCCACCAGCAGCCCGCGTAGGAACACTGAAGCTTTCTTT.

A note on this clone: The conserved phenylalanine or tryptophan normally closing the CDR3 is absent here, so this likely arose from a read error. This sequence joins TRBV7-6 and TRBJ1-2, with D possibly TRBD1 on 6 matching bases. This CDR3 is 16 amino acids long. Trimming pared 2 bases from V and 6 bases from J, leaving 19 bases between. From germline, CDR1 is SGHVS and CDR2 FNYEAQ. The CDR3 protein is CASSLIAGDHQNGYTL. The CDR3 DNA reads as TGTGCCAGCAGCTTAATAGCAGGGGACCATCAAAATGGCTACACCCTC.

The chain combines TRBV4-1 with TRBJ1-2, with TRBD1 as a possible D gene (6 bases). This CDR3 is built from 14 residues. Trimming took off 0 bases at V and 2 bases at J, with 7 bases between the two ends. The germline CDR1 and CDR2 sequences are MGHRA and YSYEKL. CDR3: CASSQEDRNYGYTF. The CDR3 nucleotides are TGCGCCAGCAGCCAAGAGGACAGAAACTATGGCTACACCTTC.

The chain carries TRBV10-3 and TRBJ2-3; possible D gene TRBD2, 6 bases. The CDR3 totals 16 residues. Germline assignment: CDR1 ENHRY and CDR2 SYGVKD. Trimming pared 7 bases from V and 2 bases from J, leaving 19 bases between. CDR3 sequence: CAIKLPPGDHTDTQYF. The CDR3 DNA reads TGTGCCATCAAATTGCCCCCGGGGGACCACACAGATACGCAGTATTTT.

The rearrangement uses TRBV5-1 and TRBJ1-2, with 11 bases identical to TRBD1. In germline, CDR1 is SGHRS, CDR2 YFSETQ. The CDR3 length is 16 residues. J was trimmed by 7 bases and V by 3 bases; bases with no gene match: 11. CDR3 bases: TGCGCCAGCAGCTCAATCCTCGGACAGGGGGCCTCTGGCTACACCTTC. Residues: CASSSILGQGASGYTF.

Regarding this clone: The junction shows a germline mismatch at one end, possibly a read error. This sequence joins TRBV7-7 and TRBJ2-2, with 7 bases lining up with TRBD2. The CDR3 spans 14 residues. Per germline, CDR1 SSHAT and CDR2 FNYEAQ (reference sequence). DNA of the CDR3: TGTGCTAGCAGCCCCTCGGGGGGTATCGGGGAGCTGTTTTTT. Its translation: CASSPSGGIGELFF.

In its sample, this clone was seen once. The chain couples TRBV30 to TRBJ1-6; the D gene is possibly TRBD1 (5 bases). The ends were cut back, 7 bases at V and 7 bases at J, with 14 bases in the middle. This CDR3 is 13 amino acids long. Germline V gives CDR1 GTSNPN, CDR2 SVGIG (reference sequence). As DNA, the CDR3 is TGTGCCTTACGCGGGACTGGGAATTCACCCCTCCACTTT. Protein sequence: CALRGTGNSPLHF.

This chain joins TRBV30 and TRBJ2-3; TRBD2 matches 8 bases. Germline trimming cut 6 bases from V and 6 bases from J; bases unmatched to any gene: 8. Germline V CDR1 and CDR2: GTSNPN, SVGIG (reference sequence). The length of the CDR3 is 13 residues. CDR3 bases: TGTGCCTGCCCTAAACCGGGGGGGGATACGCAGTATTTT. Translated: CACPKPGGDTQYF.

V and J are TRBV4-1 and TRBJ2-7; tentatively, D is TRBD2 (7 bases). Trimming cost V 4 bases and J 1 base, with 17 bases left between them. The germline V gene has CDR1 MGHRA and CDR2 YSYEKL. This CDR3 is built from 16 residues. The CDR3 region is CASSPGRARGSYEQYF. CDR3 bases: TGCGCCAGCAGCCCAGGGAGGGCCAGGGGATCCTACGAGCAGTACTTC.